The 9 T cell receptor beta chains in this list originate from one sample, sequenced in a study of regulatory T cells in long-lasting Graves disease. As for time point: newly diagnosed GD, antithyroid drugs for less than 3 months. RNA from PBMCs was the source of the TCR library. iRepertoire HTBI primers and Arm-PCR of CDR3 regions built TCR beta libraries. TCRdb passed the multiplex PCR reads through MiXCR, listing each CDR3 protein once. The sample has 560,000 or so distinct CDR3 sequences, roughly 15% seen once; the top ten hold about 12%. This sample was also put to use in a study of T cells in Graves' hyperthyroidism and ophthalmopathy.

The specimen was peripheral blood mononuclear cells (PBMCs), collected at new diagnosis, from a patient treated with antithyroid drugs. These receptors all come from a man between 18 and 29 years old with Graves disease.

This rearrangement joins TRBV4-3 to TRBJ2-7; the D is unclear. Germline CDR1 and CDR2: LGHNA and YSLEER. The CDR3 is 14 amino acids. V was pared by 4 bases and J by 3 bases, with 13 bases between. The CDR3 bases are TGCGCCAGCAGCCGCGCCGCCCTCATCTACGAGCAGTACTTC. It encodes CASSRAALIYEQYF.

This clonotype was seen only a few times. V and J are TRBV7-9 and TRBJ2-3; 10 bases match TRBD2. The ends lost 3 bases at V and 10 bases at J; junction bases unmatched: 7. The CDR3 has 14 amino acids. From germline, CDR1 is SEHNR and CDR2 FQNEAQ (reference sequence). CDR3 DNA: TGTGCCAGCAGCTTTGGAGCGGGAGGGATGGCGCAGTATTTT. This translates into CASSFGAGGMAQYF.

This clonotype appeared a few times. The gene calls are TRBV9 and TRBJ2-7; 7 bases align to TRBD2. V gave up 1 base and J gave up 5 bases; unmatched junction bases: 9. This CDR3 comprises 15 residues. Germline V gene lookup returns CDR1 SGDLS and CDR2 YYNGEE. For the CDR3, the DNA is TGTGCCAGCAGCGTACAAAGCGGGACGATTCACGAGCAGTACTTC. Protein: CASSVQSGTIHEQYF.

The sample holds a few counts of this clonotype. The chain joins TRBV20-1 to TRBJ2-2; 14 nucleotides align to TRBD2. V was clipped by 5 bases and J by 4 bases; unmatched bases: 0. Germline CDR1 DFQATT, CDR2 SNEGSKA (reference sequence). The CDR3 runs to 14 residues. The chain's CDR3 is CSAGTSGSTGELFF. CDR3 coding DNA: TGCAGTGCTGGGACTAGCGGGAGCACCGGGGAGCTGTTTTTT.

This clonotype was seen at least ten times. The genes are TRBV30 and TRBJ2-5; no firm D call. Trimming shortened V by 5 bases and J by 0 bases, and 7 bases separated the two germline ends. The germline V gene has CDR1 GTSNPN and CDR2 SVGIG (reference sequence). This CDR3 has 12 amino acids. The CDR3 is CAWGRNQETQYF. CDR3 bases: TGTGCCTGGGGACGAAACCAAGAGACCCAGTACTTC.

The chain joins TRBV3-1 to TRBJ1-5; possible D gene TRBD1, 6 bases. The CDR3 runs 15 residues. The V gene's germline CDR1 is LGHDT and CDR2 YNNKEL (reference sequence). Trimming took off 1 base at V and 7 bases at J, with 14 bases between the two ends. In DNA, the CDR3 is TGTGCCAGCAGCCAAGGTCAGGGGTTGCGGCAGCCCCAGCATTTT. Amino acid sequence: CASSQGQGLRQPQHF.

This clonotype has only a few counts. Here the CDR3 DNA reads TGTGCCAGCAGTTTAGAGCGGTTATCACCCCTCCACTTT. It codes for CASSLERLSPLHF. V gene TRBV12-3 or TRBV12-4 combines with J gene TRBJ1-6; no firm D call. This CDR3 comprises 13 residues. Trimming pared 1 base from V and 10 bases from J, leaving 8 bases between.

In this sample, this clonotype turned up many times. The chain carries TRBV28 and TRBJ2-7, with 8 nucleotides matching TRBD2. From germline, CDR1 is MDHEN and CDR2 SYDVKM. V shed 6 bases and J 1 base; nucleotides not matched to a gene: 8. This CDR3 comprises 15 residues. The CDR3 spells CASRIREGGSYEQYF. In nucleotides, the CDR3 is TGTGCCAGCAGGATCCGGGAGGGGGGGTCCTACGAGCAGTACTTC.

This clonotype turned up a few times. A read error is possible here, since a much larger clone lies one base away. The rearrangement uses TRBV2 and TRBJ2-1, with TRBD2 identical over 9 bases. The CDR3 length is 15 residues. Germline-derived CDR1 and CDR2 are SNHLY and FYNNEI. The DNA of the CDR3 is TGTGCCACCGTAGTTGCGGGAGGGCTGCGGAATGGGCAGTTCTTC. Encoded protein: CATVVAGGLRNGQFF.